The 22 T cell receptor beta chains below were found in one sample sequenced in a study of CD8+ T cells in alopecia areata (dated by TCRdb to the late 2010s). The sample's time point label, in plain terms: roughly 24 weeks on oral tofacitinib. The treatment or condition label, as the study defines it: oral pan-JAK inhibitor, 5-10 mg twice daily. The method behind the library was the immunoSEQ multiplex PCR assay. For TCR sequencing, RNA was extracted from every sample and reverse transcribed into cDNA to serve as template. Imported from immuneACCESS, the table was reduced by TCRdb to in-frame sequences with V and J called. These copies leave out some clones; in studies compared against another copy, an unresolved V gene accounts for under half, and the cause of the remainder is not known. The sample contains about 190,000 clones, roughly 62% of them found a single time. Of the sample, roughly an eighth falls within the top ten clones.

The material was CD8+ T cells sorted from blood, obtained at week 24, from a patient treated with tofacitinib. The origin of the receptors is a human donor with alopecia areata.

J is TRBJ1-6 and V is TRBV10-2; 7 nucleotides match TRBD1. V was clipped by 9 bases and J by 5 bases; unmatched bases: 7. The CDR3 spans 14 residues. Germline CDR1 and CDR2: WSHSY and SAAADI. This CDR3 reads CASVGQVDNSPLHF. CDR3 nucleotides: TGCGCCAGTGTCGGACAGGTCGATAATTCACCCCTCCACTTT.

The J gene is TRBJ2-6, the V gene TRBV15; a possible D gene is TRBD1 (5 bases). V lost 5 bases and J 4 bases, leaving 15 bases between the germline ends. The CDR3 spans 16 residues. Germline CDR1 and CDR2: LNHNV and YYDKDF (reference sequence). The chain's CDR3 is CATSPHRPSGANVLTF. The DNA of the CDR3 is TGTGCCACCAGCCCCCACAGGCCCTCCGGGGCCAACGTCCTGACTTTC.

The chain links TRBV30 to TRBJ2-3; the D is unclear. CDR1 is GTSNPN, CDR2 SVGIG, per germline (reference sequence). Trimming shortened V by 3 bases and J by 0 bases, and 13 bases separated the two germline ends. The CDR3 is 15 residues long. For the CDR3, the DNA is TGTGCCTGGAGAATGGGCAGGTCCAGCACAGATACGCAGTATTTT. It yields the protein CAWRMGRSSTDTQYF.

This clone has a handful of counts. This chain links TRBV6-5 with TRBJ1-1, with D maybe TRBD1 (6 bases). CDR1 is MNHEY and CDR2 is SVGAGI in the germline V gene. Trimming removed 8 bases from V and 10 bases from J, with 20 bases in between. The CDR3 sequence is 13 residues long. The CDR3, as DNA: TGTGCCAGCTGCCAGGGGCGCTGGGATCGAGCTTTCTTT. Its protein product is CASCQGRWDRAFF.

The rearrangement links TRBV7-8 to TRBJ1-2; D ambiguous. From germline, CDR1 is SGHVS and CDR2 FQNEAQ. V lost 5 bases, J lost 6 bases, and 13 bases lay in between. This CDR3 is built from 13 residues. The CDR3 nucleotides are TGTGCCAGCAGCCCATCACGGAAGGATGGCTACACCTTC. Its translation: CASSPSRKDGYTF.

In its sample, this clone was seen a few times. V gene TRBV7-8 combines with J gene TRBJ1-1; the D is unclear. V was shortened by 1 base and J by 3 bases, with 12 bases between the two germline ends. The germline V gene encodes CDR1 SGHVS and CDR2 FQNEAQ. CDR3 length: 15 residues. CDR3 DNA sequence: TGTGCCAGCAGCTTAGTGGGCGGGATGGACACTGAAGCTTTCTTT. As protein: CASSLVGGMDTEAFF.

The chain couples TRBV29-1 to TRBJ1-2; D is ambiguous. The CDR3 has 13 amino acids. The V end lost 0 bases, the J end lost 8 bases, and 13 bases lay between the germline ends. CDR1 is SQVTM and CDR2 is ANQGSEA in the germline V gene. The CDR3 sequence: CSVEDGPPWGYTF. The CDR3 DNA reads as TGCAGCGTTGAAGACGGCCCTCCTTGGGGCTACACCTTC. The variable domain in full, with the rest retrieved from reference TRBV29-1 and TRBJ1-2, is SAVISQKPSRDICQRGTSLTIQCQVDSQVTMMFWYRQQPGQSLTLIATANQGSEATYESGFVIDKFPISRPNLTFSTLTVSNMSPEDSSIYLCSVEDGPPWGYTFGSGTRLTVV.

The genes are TRBV30 and TRBJ2-7; perhaps TRBD2 as D (6 bases). Between the trimmed V and J ends, which lost 4 bases and 6 bases, there was a span of 13 bases. Looked up from germline, CDR1 is GTSNPN and CDR2 is SVGIG (reference sequence). This CDR3 region has 12 residues. The CDR3 here is CAWITHGGEQYF. The CDR3 bases are TGTGCCTGGATCACCCACGGGGGCGAGCAGTACTTC.

J is TRBJ2-3 and V is TRBV25-1, with 9 bases that match TRBD1. The CDR3 has 15 amino acids. With V trimmed by 5 bases and J by 1 base, 4 bases remained unmatched. Germline values: CDR1 MGHDK, CDR2 SYGVNS. The CDR3 region has the DNA TGTGCCAGCAGTCTTCGGGACAGGGGCACAGATACGCAGTATTTT. Protein: CASSLRDRGTDTQYF.

This clone has only a few counts. The V and J genes are TRBV2 and TRBJ1-3, with D possibly being TRBD1 (5 bases). The germline V and J ends were trimmed by 6 bases and 2 bases, with 23 bases remaining between them. There are 18 residues in the CDR3. CDR1 and CDR2 from the germline V gene are SNHLY and FYNNEI. CDR3 bases: TGTGCCAGCAGACGTGGCGGACCCAGGGAGGGGACTGGAAACACCATATATTTT. As protein: CASRRGGPREGTGNTIYF.

This clone was observed once. The chain carries TRBV7-8 and TRBJ2-5, with a weak D call TRBD2 (7 bases). V was trimmed by 3 bases and J by 0 bases, leaving 14 bases between them. CDR1 and CDR2 from the germline V gene are SGHVS and FQNEAQ. The CDR3 is 16 amino acids. In nucleotides, the CDR3 is TGTGCCAGCAGCTTGGCGAAGGGGGGGTACCAAGAGACCCAGTACTTC. Protein sequence: CASSLAKGGYQETQYF.

The rearrangement links TRBV29-1 to TRBJ2-1; D is tentatively TRBD1 or TRBD2 (5 bases each). Germline CDR1 SQVTM, CDR2 ANQGSEA. Trimming shortened V by 2 bases and J by 4 bases, and 9 bases separated the two germline ends. The length of the CDR3 is 13 residues. CDR3 amino acids: CSVERGGYNEQFF. The CDR3 DNA follows: TGCAGCGTTGAAAGGGGCGGGTACAATGAGCAGTTCTTC.

This clone came up many times. The chain links TRBV4-1 to TRBJ2-1; 12 nucleotides align to TRBD2. CDR3 length equals 17 residues. Germline V lookup: CDR1 MGHRA, CDR2 YSYEKL. The V segment lost 1 base and the J segment 1 base; nucleotides outside the gene matches: 2. The CDR3 sequence: CASSQVLAGGSYNEQFF. As DNA, the CDR3 is TGCGCCAGCAGCCAAGTACTAGCGGGGGGATCCTACAATGAGCAGTTCTTC.

The CDR3 spells CASSLGSTDTQYF. DNA for the CDR3: TGTGCCAGCAGCTTAGGCAGCACAGATACGCAGTATTTT. The chain employs TRBV7-9 and TRBJ2-3; D is unclear. Trimming removed 1 base from V and 0 bases from J, with 2 bases in between. The CDR3 sequence is 13 residues long. Germline CDR1 is SEHNR and CDR2 is FQNEAQ (reference sequence).

The chain uses TRBV27 and TRBJ2-7; 8 positions match TRBD1. Germline V gives CDR1 MNHEY, CDR2 SMNVEV (reference sequence). The V gene end was trimmed by 2 bases and the J gene end by 3 bases; junction bases not matched to a gene: 3. This CDR3 spans 14 amino acids. The CDR3 reads CASSLQGAYYEQYF. The CDR3 region has the DNA TGTGCCAGCAGTTTACAGGGGGCTTACTACGAGCAGTACTTC.

The J gene is TRBJ2-1, the V gene TRBV7-9; 7 bases match TRBD1. Germline loops: CDR1 SEHNR, CDR2 FQNEAQ (reference sequence). The CDR3 consists of 16 residues. With 1 base clipped from V and 5 bases from J, the junction kept 8 bases outside the gene matches. This CDR3 reads CASSLGDRQINNEQFF. Written as DNA, the CDR3 is TGTGCCAGCAGCTTAGGGGACAGACAAATTAACAATGAGCAGTTCTTC.

The rearrangement joins TRBV29-1 to TRBJ2-2, with D unclear. Germline CDR1 SQVTM, CDR2 ANQGSEA. Trimming shortened V by 4 bases and J by 1 base, and 7 bases separated the two germline ends. The CDR3 length is 13 residues. The CDR3 bases are TGCAGCGTTGTTGGGCAGAACACCGGGGAGCTGTTTTTT. It is translated as CSVVGQNTGELFF.

The rearrangement links TRBV5-1 to TRBJ1-2, with 7 bases that match TRBD1. The trim removed 4 bases at V and 4 bases at J, leaving 4 bases unmatched. Germline V gene lookup returns CDR1 SGHRS and CDR2 YFSETQ. This CDR3 has 13 residues. The CDR3: CASSPGTVYGYTF. Written as DNA, the CDR3 is TGCGCCAGCAGCCCCGGGACAGTCTATGGCTACACCTTC.

V is TRBV29-1 and J is TRBJ1-1; the D is unclear. CDR3 length: 12 residues. Germline values: CDR1 SQVTM, CDR2 ANQGSEA. V was trimmed by 4 bases and J by 1 base, leaving 7 bases between them. In DNA, the CDR3 is TGCAGCGTTGTAGGCGGGAACACTGAAGCTTTCTTT. Encoded protein: CSVVGGNTEAFF.

This clone has only a few counts. The CDR3 bases are TGTGCCAGCAGCTTGTTGGAGAACTATGGCTACACCTTC. The encoded protein is CASSLLENYGYTF. This sequence joins TRBV5-6 and TRBJ1-2; no firm D call. Trimming removed 1 base from V and 2 bases from J, with 6 bases in between. Germline V gene data show CDR1 as SGHDT and CDR2 as YYEEEE. CDR3 length: 13 amino acids.

The rearrangement uses TRBV29-1 and TRBJ2-2; 7 nucleotides match TRBD2. V dropped 5 bases and J dropped 6; count of bases not matched to a gene: 9. Germline loops: CDR1 SQVTM, CDR2 ANQGSEA. There are 14 residues in the CDR3. The CDR3 coding sequence is TGCAGCGTTCCTAGCGGACGCGCACCCGGGGAGCTGTTTTTT. Translating gives CSVPSGRAPGELFF.

This chain uses TRBV30 with TRBJ2-1; 9 bases align to TRBD2. The V and J ends lost 0 bases and 2 bases, in that order; junction bases with no gene match: 14. CDR3 length equals 19 residues. Germline CDR1 reads GTSNPN; CDR2 reads SVGIG (reference sequence). The CDR3 region is CAWSVPPESVAGAYNEQFF. CDR3 in DNA: TGTGCCTGGAGTGTACCCCCGGAGTCAGTAGCGGGGGCCTACAATGAGCAGTTCTTC.